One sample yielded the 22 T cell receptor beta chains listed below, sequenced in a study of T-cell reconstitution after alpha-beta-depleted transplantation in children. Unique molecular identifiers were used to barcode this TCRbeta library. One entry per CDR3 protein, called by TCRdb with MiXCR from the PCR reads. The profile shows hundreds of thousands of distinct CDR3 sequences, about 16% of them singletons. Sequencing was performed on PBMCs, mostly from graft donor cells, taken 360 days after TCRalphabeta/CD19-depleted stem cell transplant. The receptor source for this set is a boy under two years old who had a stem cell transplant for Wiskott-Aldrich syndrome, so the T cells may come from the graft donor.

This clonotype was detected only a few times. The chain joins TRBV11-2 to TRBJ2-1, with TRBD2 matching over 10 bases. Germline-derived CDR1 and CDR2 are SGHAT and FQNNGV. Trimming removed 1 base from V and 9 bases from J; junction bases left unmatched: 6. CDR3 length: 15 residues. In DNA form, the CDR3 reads TGTGCCAGCAGCTTAGTCCCTAGCGGGAGCGGTGAGCAGTTCTTC. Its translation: CASSLVPSGSGEQFF.

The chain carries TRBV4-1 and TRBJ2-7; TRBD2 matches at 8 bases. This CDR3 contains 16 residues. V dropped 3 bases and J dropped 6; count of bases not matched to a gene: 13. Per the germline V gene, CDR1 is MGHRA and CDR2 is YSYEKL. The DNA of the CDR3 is TGCGCCAGCAGCCACCGACAGGTCGGGAGGGGACGCGAGCAGTACTTC. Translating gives CASSHRQVGRGREQYF.

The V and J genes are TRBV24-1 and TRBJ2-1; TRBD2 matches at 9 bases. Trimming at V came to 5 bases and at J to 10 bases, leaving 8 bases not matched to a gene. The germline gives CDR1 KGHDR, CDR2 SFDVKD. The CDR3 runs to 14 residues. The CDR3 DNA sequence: TGTGCCACCAGTGCAAGCGGGAGGAGCAAAGAGCAGTTCTTC. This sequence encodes CATSASGRSKEQFF.

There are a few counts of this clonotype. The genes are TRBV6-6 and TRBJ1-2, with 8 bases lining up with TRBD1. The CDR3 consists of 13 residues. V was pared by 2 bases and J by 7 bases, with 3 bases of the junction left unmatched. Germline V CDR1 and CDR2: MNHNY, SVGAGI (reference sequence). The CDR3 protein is CASSYPQGAGYTF. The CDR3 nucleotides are TGTGCCAGCAGTTACCCCCAGGGGGCTGGCTACACCTTC.

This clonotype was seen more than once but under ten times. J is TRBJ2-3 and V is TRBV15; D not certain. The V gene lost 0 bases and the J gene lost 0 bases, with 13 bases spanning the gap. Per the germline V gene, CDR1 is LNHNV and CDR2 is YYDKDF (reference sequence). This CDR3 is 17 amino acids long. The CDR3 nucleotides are TGTGCCACCAGCAGAGATGGTCCTGAGCTTAGCACAGATACGCAGTATTTT. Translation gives CATSRDGPELSTDTQYF.

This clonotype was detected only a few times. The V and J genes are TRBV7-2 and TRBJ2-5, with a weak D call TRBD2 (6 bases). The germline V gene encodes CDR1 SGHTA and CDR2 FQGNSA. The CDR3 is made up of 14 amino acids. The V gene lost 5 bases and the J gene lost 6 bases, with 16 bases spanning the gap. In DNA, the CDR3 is TGTGCCAGCAGCCCCCCGGAGGGGAGGAAGACCCAGTACTTC. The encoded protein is CASSPPEGRKTQYF. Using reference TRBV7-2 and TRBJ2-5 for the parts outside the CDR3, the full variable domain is GAGVSQSPSNKVTEKGKDVELRCDPISGHTALYWYRQSLGQGLEFLIYFQGNSAPDKSGLPSDRFSAERTGGSVSTLTIQRTQQEDSAVYLCASSPPEGRKTQYFGPGTRLLVL.

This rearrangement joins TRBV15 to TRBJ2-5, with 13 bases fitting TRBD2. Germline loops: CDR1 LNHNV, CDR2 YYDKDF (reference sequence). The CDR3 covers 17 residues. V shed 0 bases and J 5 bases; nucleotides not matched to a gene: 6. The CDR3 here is CATSRERTSGGAETQYF. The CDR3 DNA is TGTGCCACCAGCAGAGAGAGGACTAGCGGGGGTGCGGAGACCCAGTACTTC.

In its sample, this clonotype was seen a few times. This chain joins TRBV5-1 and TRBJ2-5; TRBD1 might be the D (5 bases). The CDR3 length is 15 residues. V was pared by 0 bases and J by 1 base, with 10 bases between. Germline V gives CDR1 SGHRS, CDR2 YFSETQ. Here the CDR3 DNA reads TGCGCCAGCAGCTTGGACGCAGGGCGCCAAGAGACCCAGTACTTC. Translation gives CASSLDAGRQETQYF.

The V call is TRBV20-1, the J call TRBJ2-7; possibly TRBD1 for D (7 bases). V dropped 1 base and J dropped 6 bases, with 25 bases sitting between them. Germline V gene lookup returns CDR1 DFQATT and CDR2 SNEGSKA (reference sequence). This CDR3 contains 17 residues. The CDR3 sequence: CSARGRPDREEIAEQYF. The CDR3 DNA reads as TGCAGTGCTAGAGGACGTCCCGACAGGGAGGAGATTGCCGAGCAGTACTTC.

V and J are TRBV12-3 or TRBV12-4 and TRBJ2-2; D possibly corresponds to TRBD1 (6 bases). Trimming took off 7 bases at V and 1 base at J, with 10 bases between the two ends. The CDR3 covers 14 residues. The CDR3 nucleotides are TGTGCCAGCACCCGGGACAAGAACACCGGGGAGCTGTTTTTT. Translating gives CASTRDKNTGELFF.

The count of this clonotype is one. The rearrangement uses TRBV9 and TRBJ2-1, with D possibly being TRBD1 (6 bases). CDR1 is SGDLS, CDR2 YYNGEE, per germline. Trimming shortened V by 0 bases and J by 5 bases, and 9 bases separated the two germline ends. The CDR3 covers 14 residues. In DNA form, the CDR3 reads TGTGCCAGCAGCGTAGTCGGGACAAACAATGAGCAGTTCTTC. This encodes CASSVVGTNNEQFF.

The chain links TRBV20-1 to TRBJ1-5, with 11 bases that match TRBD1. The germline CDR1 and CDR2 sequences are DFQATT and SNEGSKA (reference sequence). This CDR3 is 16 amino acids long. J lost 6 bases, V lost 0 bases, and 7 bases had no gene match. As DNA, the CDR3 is TGCAGTGCTAGAGACCCTACCGGGACAGGGGGTCAGCCCCAGCATTTT. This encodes CSARDPTGTGGQPQHF.

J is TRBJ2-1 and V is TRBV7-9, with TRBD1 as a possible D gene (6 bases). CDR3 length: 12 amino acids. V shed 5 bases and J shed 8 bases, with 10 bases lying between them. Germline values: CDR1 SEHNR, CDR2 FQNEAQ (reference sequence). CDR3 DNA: TGTGCCAGCAGCGACAGGAAGTATGAGCAGTTCTTC. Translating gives CASSDRKYEQFF.

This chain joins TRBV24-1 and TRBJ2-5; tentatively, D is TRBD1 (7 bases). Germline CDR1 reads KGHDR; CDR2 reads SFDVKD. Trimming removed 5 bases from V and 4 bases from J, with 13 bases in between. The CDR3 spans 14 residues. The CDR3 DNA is TGTGCCACCAGTGTCGGAGGGGGCGGAGAGACCCAGTACTTC. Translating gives CATSVGGGGETQYF.

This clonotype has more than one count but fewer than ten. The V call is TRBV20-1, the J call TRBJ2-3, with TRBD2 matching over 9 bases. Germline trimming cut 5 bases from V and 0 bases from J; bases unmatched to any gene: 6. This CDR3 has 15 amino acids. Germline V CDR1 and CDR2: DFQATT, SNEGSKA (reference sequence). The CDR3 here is CSAPKGLASTDTQYF. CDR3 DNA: TGCAGTGCTCCTAAGGGACTAGCTAGCACAGATACGCAGTATTTT.

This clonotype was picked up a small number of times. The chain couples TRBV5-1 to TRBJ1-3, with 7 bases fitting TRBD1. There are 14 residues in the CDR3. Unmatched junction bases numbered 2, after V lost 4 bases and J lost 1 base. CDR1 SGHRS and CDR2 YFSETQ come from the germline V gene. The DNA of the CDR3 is TGCGCCAGCAGCCGACAGGGTTCTGGAAACACCATATATTTT. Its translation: CASSRQGSGNTIYF.

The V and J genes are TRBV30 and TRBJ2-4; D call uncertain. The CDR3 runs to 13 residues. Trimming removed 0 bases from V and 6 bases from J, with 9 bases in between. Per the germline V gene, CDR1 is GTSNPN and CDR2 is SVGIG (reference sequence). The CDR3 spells CAWSVKGLNIQYF. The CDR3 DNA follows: TGTGCCTGGAGTGTTAAAGGGCTAAACATTCAGTACTTC.

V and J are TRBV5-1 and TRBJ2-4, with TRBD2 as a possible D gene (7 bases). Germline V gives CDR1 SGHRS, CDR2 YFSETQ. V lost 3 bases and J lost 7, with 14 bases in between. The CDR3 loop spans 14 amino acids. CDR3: CASSSGGPMNIQYF. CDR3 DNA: TGCGCCAGCAGCTCCGGGGGGCCCATGAACATTCAGTACTTC.

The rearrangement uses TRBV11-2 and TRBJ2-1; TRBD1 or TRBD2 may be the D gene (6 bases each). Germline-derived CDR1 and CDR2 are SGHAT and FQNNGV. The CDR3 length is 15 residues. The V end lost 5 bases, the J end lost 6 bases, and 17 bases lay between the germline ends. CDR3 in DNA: TGTGCCAGCAGCCTCGGAGGGGGGCGTAGCAATGAGCAGTTCTTC. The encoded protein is CASSLGGGRSNEQFF.

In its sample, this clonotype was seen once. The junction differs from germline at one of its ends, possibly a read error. The CDR3 DNA reads as TGTGCCAGCTGTTTAGGACTCTACTACGAGCAGTACTTC. Translation: CASCLGLYYEQYF. The chain carries TRBV28 and TRBJ2-7, with D possibly being TRBD2 (5 bases). CDR1 MDHEN and CDR2 SYDVKM come from the germline V gene. This CDR3 is 13 amino acids long.

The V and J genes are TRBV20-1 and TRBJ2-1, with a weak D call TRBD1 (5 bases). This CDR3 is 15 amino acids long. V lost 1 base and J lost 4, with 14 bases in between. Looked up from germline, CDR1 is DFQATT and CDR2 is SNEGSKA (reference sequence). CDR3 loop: CSARARRTHYNEQFF. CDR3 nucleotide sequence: TGCAGTGCTAGAGCGCGCCGGACACATTACAATGAGCAGTTCTTC.

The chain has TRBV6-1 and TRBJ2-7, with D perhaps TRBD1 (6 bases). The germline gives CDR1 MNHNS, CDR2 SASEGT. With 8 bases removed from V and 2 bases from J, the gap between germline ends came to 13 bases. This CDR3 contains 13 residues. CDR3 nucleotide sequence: TGTGCCAGCCGGCAGGGGTCCCCCTACGAGCAGTACTTC. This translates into CASRQGSPYEQYF.